This T cell receptor (beta chain) was recovered during a study of beta chain features in type 1 diabetes. Trimming shortened V by 4 bases and J by 3 bases, and 13 bases separated the two germline ends. Germline-derived CDR1 and CDR2 are SEHNR and FQNEAQ (reference sequence). The CDR3 totals 15 residues. Every bit of the isolated RNA underwent reverse transcription, so sequencing read expressed TCRB transcripts. Only in-frame clones appear in the TCRdb table, and some are missing; sequencing was by immunoSEQ multiplex PCR. This table holds about 150,000 clones, more than 9% found once. The specimen was naive CD4+ T cells from blood. The chain employs TRBV7-9 and TRBJ1-5, with TRBD1 as a possible D gene (5 bases). The receptor was derived from a man aged 18-30 years in good health. CDR3 nucleotides: TGTGCCAGCAGCTCGTTAGGGGATCCCAATCAGCCCCAGCATTTT. This sequence encodes CASSSLGDPNQPQHF.